A single sample gave rise to the 26 T cell receptor beta chains below, sequenced in a study of human T cells and chemical hapten exposure. The study extracted total RNA from unfractionated whole blood. TCRdb reprocessed the 5' RACE reads with MiXCR, giving one entry per CDR3 protein. In the table there are 75,000 or so distinct CDR3 sequences, 15% to 20% of which are singletons. Receptors were obtained from a female donor in good health.

The chain combines TRBV20-1 with TRBJ2-5; D is unresolved. V lost 0 bases and J 2 bases, leaving 10 bases between the germline ends. Germline V lookup: CDR1 DFQATT, CDR2 SNEGSKA (reference sequence). The CDR3 sequence is 14 residues long. The CDR3 DNA reads as TGCAGTGCTAGAGATAAATTGGGGCAAGAGACCCAGTACTTC. It encodes CSARDKLGQETQYF.

The chain carries TRBV7-9 and TRBJ2-1; D unresolved. V dropped 3 bases and J dropped 8 bases, with 23 bases sitting between them. The CDR3 loop spans 17 amino acids. From germline, CDR1 is SEHNR and CDR2 FQNEAQ (reference sequence). The CDR3 here is CASSFSLMGRPSDEQFF. The CDR3 DNA reads TGTGCCAGCAGCTTCAGCTTAATGGGCAGGCCGTCGGATGAGCAGTTCTTC.

The chain employs TRBV18 and TRBJ1-1; 7 bases align to TRBD1. The CDR3 length is 18 residues. V was clipped by 2 bases and J by 3 bases; unmatched bases: 15. The germline V gene has CDR1 KGHSH and CDR2 LQKENI. In DNA form, the CDR3 reads TGTGCCAGCTCACCATCCCAGATCAGAGGGGGCGCCGACACTGAAGCTTTCTTT. It is translated as CASSPSQIRGGADTEAFF.

V and J are TRBV30 and TRBJ1-3; possible D gene TRBD1, 6 bases. Germline CDR1 reads GTSNPN; CDR2 reads SVGIG (reference sequence). V shed 0 bases and J shed 5 bases, with 8 bases lying between them. The CDR3 runs 13 residues. For the CDR3, the DNA is TGTGCCTGGAGTGTAGGGGGGAGAAACACCATATATTTT. Translated: CAWSVGGRNTIYF.

This clonotype was counted a few times. The V call is TRBV12-3 or TRBV12-4, the J call TRBJ2-4; 14 nucleotides line up with TRBD2. The CDR3 spans 15 residues. V dropped 6 bases and J dropped 7; count of bases not matched to a gene: 5. The CDR3 reads CASSPGLAGGNIQYF. Here the CDR3 DNA reads TGTGCCAGCAGCCCAGGACTAGCGGGAGGTAACATTCAGTACTTC.

This clonotype appeared a few times. The CDR3 protein is CASSLMGFTDTQYF. As DNA, the CDR3 is TGTGCCAGCAGTTTAATGGGATTCACAGATACGCAGTATTTT. The genes are TRBV27 and TRBJ2-3; D gene ambiguous. Germline values: CDR1 MNHEY, CDR2 SMNVEV (reference sequence). The V gene lost 2 bases and the J gene lost 2 bases, with 8 bases spanning the gap. The CDR3 is 14 amino acids.

This clonotype was observed a handful of times. V is TRBV24-1 and J is TRBJ2-4; D may be TRBD1 (6 bases). V shed 3 bases and J shed 11 bases, with 16 bases lying between them. This CDR3 contains 14 residues. Germline assignment: CDR1 KGHDR and CDR2 SFDVKD. The DNA for the CDR3 is TGTGCCACCAGTGATGGTAACAGGGCAACCGTTCAGTACTTC. Translating gives CATSDGNRATVQYF.

The sample holds a few counts of this clonotype. This sequence joins TRBV3-1 and TRBJ2-1; a possible D gene is TRBD1 (5 bases). The CDR3 runs 15 residues. V was shortened by 0 bases and J by 6 bases, with 12 bases between the two germline ends. Per germline, CDR1 LGHDT and CDR2 YNNKEL (reference sequence). The CDR3 coding sequence is TGTGCCAGCAGCCAAGAGCCAGGGAAGGGCAATGAGCAGTTCTTC. It specifies CASSQEPGKGNEQFF.

This clonotype was recorded a few times. The chain recombines TRBV20-1 with TRBJ2-3, with 11 bases that match TRBD2. V shed 1 base and J 2 bases; nucleotides not matched to a gene: 5. The germline gives CDR1 DFQATT, CDR2 SNEGSKA (reference sequence). The CDR3 has 16 residues. The CDR3 loop reads CSARVGTSGYTDTQYF. The CDR3 DNA reads TGCAGTGCTAGAGTCGGGACTAGCGGTTACACAGATACGCAGTATTTT.

In its sample, this clonotype was seen a few times. The chain carries TRBV20-1 and TRBJ1-4, with a tentative D call TRBD1 (5 bases). The germline gives CDR1 DFQATT, CDR2 SNEGSKA (reference sequence). V lost 5 bases and J 5 bases, leaving 12 bases between the germline ends. The CDR3 is 13 amino acids. The CDR3, as DNA: TGCAGTGCTCCAGGGTTCGGGAATGAAAAACTGTTTTTT. Protein: CSAPGFGNEKLFF.

This clonotype was seen a few times. The V and J genes are TRBV2 and TRBJ1-4; 9 bases fit TRBD1. The CDR3 runs 16 residues. The germline V gene has CDR1 SNHLY and CDR2 FYNNEI. The trim removed 5 bases at V and 5 bases at J, leaving 9 bases unmatched. CDR3 DNA sequence: TGTGCCAGCAGTAGGACAGGGGAATTTAGGAATGAAAAACTGTTTTTT. As protein: CASSRTGEFRNEKLFF.

This clonotype has just a few counts. The chain is built from TRBV15 and TRBJ2-2; D gene uncertain. The CDR3 is made up of 16 amino acids. Trimming pared 1 base from V and 6 bases from J, leaving 15 bases between. Germline CDR1 reads LNHNV; CDR2 reads YYDKDF (reference sequence). In nucleotides, the CDR3 is TGTGCCACCAGCAGAGCCCGTCTCCGGTCGGCCGGGGAGCTGTTTTTT. Protein product: CATSRARLRSAGELFF.

This chain joins TRBV4-2 and TRBJ2-3, with D perhaps TRBD2 (5 bases). The V gene lost 0 bases and the J gene lost 2 bases, with 12 bases spanning the gap. The germline V gene has CDR1 LGHNA and CDR2 YNFKEQ. CDR3 size: 16 residues. This CDR3 is CASSQERAVPTDTQYF. For the CDR3, the DNA is TGTGCCAGCAGCCAAGAACGAGCGGTTCCCACAGATACGCAGTATTTT.

This clonotype was picked up many times. The chain has TRBV27 and TRBJ1-2, with TRBD1 identical over 7 bases. Germline CDR1 reads MNHEY; CDR2 reads SMNVEV (reference sequence). The CDR3 spans 13 residues. V shed 1 base, J shed 7 bases, and the junction held 3 bases outside the gene matches. CDR3 DNA sequence: TGTGCCAGCAGTTTATGGCAGGGGGGTGGCTACACCTTC. Its translation is CASSLWQGGGYTF.

This clonotype was found a few times. J is TRBJ2-7 and V is TRBV28, with a weak D call TRBD2 (5 bases). The CDR3 runs 12 residues. Per the germline V gene, CDR1 is MDHEN and CDR2 is SYDVKM. V shed 1 base and J shed 4 bases, with 5 bases lying between them. This chain's CDR3 is CASSLSGYEQYF. DNA for the CDR3: TGTGCCAGCAGTTTATCGGGGTACGAGCAGTACTTC.

This clonotype has only a few counts. The chain links TRBV7-2 to TRBJ2-1; 8 bases fit TRBD2. With V trimmed by 1 base and J by 6 bases, 14 bases remained unmatched. Germline assignment: CDR1 SGHTA and CDR2 FQGNSA. The CDR3 covers 18 residues. The CDR3 region is CASSLDWSGSGTFNEQFF. The CDR3 DNA is TGTGCCAGCAGCTTAGATTGGAGCGGGAGCGGAACATTCAATGAGCAGTTCTTC.

This chain uses TRBV4-3 with TRBJ2-1; 9 bases map to TRBD2. CDR3 size: 16 residues. Germline V gene lookup returns CDR1 LGHNA and CDR2 YSLEER. The V segment lost 0 bases and the J segment 8 bases; nucleotides outside the gene matches: 8. The CDR3: CASSQDGSGGWDEQFF. The CDR3 region has the DNA TGCGCCAGCAGCCAAGATGGAAGCGGGGGGTGGGATGAGCAGTTCTTC.

J is TRBJ1-1 and V is TRBV7-6; D gene unclear. CDR3 length: 15 residues. Trimming pared 4 bases from V and 0 bases from J, leaving 12 bases between. Germline CDR1 is SGHVS and CDR2 is FNYEAQ. DNA for the CDR3: TGTGCCAGCAGCTCTGATGGAGCCCTGAACACTGAAGCTTTCTTT. Protein sequence: CASSSDGALNTEAFF.

This clonotype has just a few counts. V usage is TRBV20-1 and J usage is TRBJ2-3; 8 bases map to TRBD2. The CDR3 is 14 amino acids. Per germline, CDR1 DFQATT and CDR2 SNEGSKA (reference sequence). With V trimmed by 3 bases and J by 3 bases, 5 bases remained unmatched. The CDR3 region has the DNA TGCAGTGCTAGTTACGGGGGGGCGACAGATACGCAGTATTTT. It encodes CSASYGGATDTQYF.

The rearrangement uses TRBV10-3 and TRBJ2-7; 8 positions agree with TRBD1. CDR1 ENHRY and CDR2 SYGVKD come from the germline V gene. V was clipped by 10 bases and J by 5 bases; unmatched bases: 7. The CDR3 runs 12 residues. The CDR3 coding sequence is TGTGCCACCAACCCAGGGGGCGACGAGCAGTACTTC. This translates into CATNPGGDEQYF.

This clonotype was seen repeatedly, ten times or more. The chain combines TRBV9 with TRBJ2-1; 12 bases fit TRBD1. The germline V gene has CDR1 SGDLS and CDR2 YYNGEE. With V trimmed by 4 bases and J by 10 bases, 9 bases remained unmatched. The CDR3 has 15 amino acids. DNA of the CDR3: TGTGCCAGCAGCTACGGGACAGGGGGCTTGGGAGAGCAGTTCTTC. Its protein product is CASSYGTGGLGEQFF.

The chain has TRBV10-3 and TRBJ2-7; 10 nucleotides line up with TRBD2. There are 14 residues in the CDR3. The germline gives CDR1 ENHRY, CDR2 SYGVKD. Unmatched junction bases numbered 2, after V lost 5 bases and J lost 1 base. CDR3: CAISSGLASYEQYF. DNA of the CDR3: TGTGCCATCAGTTCGGGACTAGCGTCCTACGAGCAGTACTTC.

The rearrangement links TRBV2 to TRBJ1-1; 7 bases map to TRBD1. Germline values: CDR1 SNHLY, CDR2 FYNNEI. Trimming cost V 6 bases and J 0 bases; bases outside gene matches: 7. This CDR3 is 15 amino acids long. CDR3 region: CASSREGQLNTEAFF. CDR3 DNA sequence: TGTGCCAGCAGCCGAGAGGGACAGCTGAACACTGAAGCTTTCTTT.

This clonotype has just one count. The rearrangement links TRBV5-5 to TRBJ1-1, with 11 nucleotides matching TRBD1. This CDR3 contains 16 residues. Per the germline V gene, CDR1 is SGHKS and CDR2 is YYEKEE (reference sequence). V dropped 0 bases and J dropped 4; count of bases not matched to a gene: 5. The DNA for the CDR3 is TGTGCCAGCAGCTTGGGGGTCGGACAGGGGGCCACTGAAGCTTTCTTT. Amino acids: CASSLGVGQGATEAFF. The variable domain in full, with the rest retrieved from reference TRBV5-5 and TRBJ1-1, is DAGVTQSPTHLIKTRGQQVTLRCSPISGHKSVSWYQQVLGQGPQFIFQYYEKEERGRGNFPDRFSARQFPNYSSELNVNALLLGDSALYLCASSLGVGQGATEAFFGQGTRLTVV.

The V call is TRBV18, the J call TRBJ2-1; D gene uncertain. The CDR3 has 16 residues. Germline assignment: CDR1 KGHSH and CDR2 LQKENI. The germline V and J ends were trimmed by 2 bases and 0 bases, with 11 bases remaining between them. CDR3 nucleotide sequence: TGTGCCAGCTCACCAGTTCGGATAAGCTCCTACAATGAGCAGTTCTTC. Protein product: CASSPVRISSYNEQFF.

J is TRBJ2-7 and V is TRBV3-1; 10 bases map to TRBD2. With 3 bases clipped from V and 0 bases from J, the junction kept 5 bases outside the gene matches. The CDR3 extends over 16 amino acids. Germline CDR1 reads LGHDT; CDR2 reads YNNKEL (reference sequence). CDR3 region: CASSHWTSGRSYEQYF. In DNA form, the CDR3 reads TGTGCCAGCAGCCACTGGACTAGCGGCCGCTCCTACGAGCAGTACTTC.